These 4 T cell receptor beta chains were all obtained from the same sample, sequenced in a study of vaccination effects on CD4 cells after COVID-19. Expansion with viral peptide pools was applied to antigen-specific CD4+ T cells by the ViraFEST assay prior to sequencing. Having been cultured for 10 days, the cells underwent CD4+ T cell isolation. The individual was infected with SARS-CoV-2 between March and December 2020, as confirmed by PCR. Antigen specificity for these receptors is unknown. Method: immunoSEQ multiplex PCR; TCRdb's copy keeps in-frame clones and lacks some. The table records more than 15,000 clones, approximately 74% of them present only once. Material: CD4+ T cells from PBMCs cultured with SARS-CoV-2 spike peptides, obtained before COVID-19 vaccination. Every receptor here comes from a human donor who had a prior SARS-CoV-2 infection.

This clone counts as medium-sized (0.01 to 0.1%). The chain couples TRBV10-3 to TRBJ2-7; 8 bases map to TRBD2. The CDR3 consists of 14 residues. V shed 6 bases, J shed 2 bases, and the junction held 6 bases outside the gene matches. The germline V gene has CDR1 ENHRY and CDR2 SYGVKD. The CDR3 DNA reads TGTGCCATCAGGGGAGCGGGGGACCCCTACGAGCAGTACTTC. This encodes CAIRGAGDPYEQYF.

The chain is built from TRBV15 and TRBJ1-5, with 7 bases that match TRBD1. This CDR3 contains 16 residues. The germline gives CDR1 LNHNV, CDR2 YYDKDF (reference sequence). V shed 3 bases, J shed 5 bases, and the junction held 10 bases outside the gene matches. The CDR3 bases are TGTGCCACCAGCAGGCCACAGACAGGGCGTTATCAGCCCCAGCATTTT. As protein: CATSRPQTGRYQPQHF.

The chain couples TRBV2 to TRBJ1-4; maybe TRBD1 (6 bases). Trimming took off 8 bases at V and 3 bases at J, with 16 bases between the two ends. Germline lookup yields CDR1 SNHLY and CDR2 FYNNEI. The CDR3 loop spans 15 amino acids. The CDR3: CASSTQGMPNEKLFF. CDR3 sequence (DNA): TGTGCCAGCTCCACCCAGGGGATGCCTAATGAAAAACTGTTTTTT.

This clone was seen a few times. The rearrangement uses TRBV7-2 and TRBJ2-1; 11 nucleotides line up with TRBD1. V gave up 5 bases and J gave up 9 bases; unmatched junction bases: 6. CDR1 is SGHTA, CDR2 FQGNSA, per germline. This CDR3 is built from 14 residues. In DNA, the CDR3 is TGTGCCAGCAGCGTAGGACAGGGGGCGTTTGAGCAGTTCTTC. Its translation is CASSVGQGAFEQFF.